These 28 T cell receptor beta chains originate from one sample sequenced in a study of blood T cell repertoires in COVID-19. The method was immunoSEQ multiplex PCR; TCRdb's version includes in-frame clones alone and lacks a portion of them. Of about 94,000 clones in the sample, 84% were seen once. Sequenced: peripheral blood. These receptors were taken from a man between 60 and 70 years old with acute or convalescent COVID-19.

V usage is TRBV9 and J usage is TRBJ1-4; D gene uncertain. CDR1 and CDR2 (germline): SGDLS, YYNGEE. The CDR3 sequence is 14 residues long. V lost 4 bases and J 8 bases, leaving 15 bases between the germline ends. The CDR3 protein is CASSLGSLGEKLFF. DNA of the CDR3: TGTGCCAGCAGCCTGGGGAGTTTAGGAGAAAAACTGTTTTTT.

This sequence joins TRBV7-3 and TRBJ1-1; D unclear. The CDR3 is made up of 14 amino acids. With 1 base removed from V and 0 bases from J, the gap between germline ends came to 6 bases. CDR1 is SGHTA and CDR2 is FQGTGA in the germline V gene. CDR3: CASSLNSLNTEAFF. The DNA for the CDR3 is TGTGCCAGCAGCTTAAACAGTTTGAACACTGAAGCTTTCTTT.

V and J are TRBV14 and TRBJ2-2; possibly TRBD2 for D (6 bases). Germline V gene data show CDR1 as SGHDN and CDR2 as FVKESK. Trimming removed 1 base from V and 6 bases from J, with 21 bases in between. This CDR3 is built from 18 residues. Written as DNA, the CDR3 is TGTGCCAGCAGCCAAGGGGGATACAGGACCCGCGGGGCCGGGGAGCTGTTTTTT. Encoded protein: CASSQGGYRTRGAGELFF.

The V and J genes are TRBV28 and TRBJ2-3; 9 bases fit TRBD1. The CDR3 has 15 residues. V shed 5 bases and J 6 bases; nucleotides not matched to a gene: 9. Germline CDR1 MDHEN, CDR2 SYDVKM. CDR3 region: CASSPRDRVSDTQYF. For the CDR3, the DNA is TGTGCCAGCAGTCCCCGGGACAGGGTTTCGGATACGCAGTATTTT.

The J gene is TRBJ1-2, the V gene TRBV3-1 (or the pseudogene TRBV3-2), with D hard to call. The CDR3 length is 14 residues. Germline V gives CDR1 LGHDT, CDR2 YNNKEL (reference sequence). Trimming took 0 bases from V and 6 from J, leaving 11 bases between them. In DNA, the CDR3 is TGTGCCAGCAGCCAAGACTGGCAGACTGATGGCTACACCTTC. Translated: CASSQDWQTDGYTF.

The table lists this clone with a few counts. The chain has TRBV12-3 or TRBV12-4 and TRBJ1-1; 9 nucleotides match TRBD1. V was clipped by 8 bases and J by 12 bases; unmatched bases: 7. There are 11 residues in the CDR3. The CDR3 bases are TGTGCCAGCGGAACCGGGACAGGGACTTTCTTT. Residues: CASGTGTGTFF.

For the CDR3, the DNA is TGCAGCGTTGAAGGAGGGGCTAGCGGCAATGAGCAGTTCTTC. It encodes CSVEGGASGNEQFF. The chain couples TRBV29-1 to TRBJ2-1; 7 bases line up with TRBD2. The CDR3 spans 14 residues. The V gene end was trimmed by 1 base and the J gene end by 6 bases; junction bases not matched to a gene: 6. CDR1 is SQVTM and CDR2 is ANQGSEA in the germline V gene.

This chain connects TRBV30 to TRBJ1-2; 8 bases fit TRBD1. V lost 3 bases, J lost 6 bases, and 6 bases stayed unmatched. The CDR3 contains 13 residues. Germline V CDR1 and CDR2: GTSNPN, SVGIG (reference sequence). Here the CDR3 DNA reads TGTGCCTGGAGCCGGACAGGGCTTCATGGCTACACCTTC. Amino acid sequence: CAWSRTGLHGYTF. Complete variable domain (other parts from reference TRBV30 and TRBJ1-2): SQTIHQWPATLVQPVGSPLSLECTVEGTSNPNLYWYRQAAGRGLQLLFYSVGIGQISSEVPQNLSASRPQDRQFILSSKKLLLSDSGFYLCAWSRTGLHGYTFGSGTRLTVV.

The V call is TRBV5-4, the J call TRBJ1-1, with D possibly TRBD1 on 5 matching bases. V gave up 2 bases and J gave up 1 base, with 9 bases separating them. From germline, CDR1 is SGHNT and CDR2 YYREEE (reference sequence). The CDR3 covers 14 residues. Here the CDR3 reads CASSLSRGNTEAFF. DNA of the CDR3: TGTGCCAGCAGCTTATCTAGGGGGAACACTGAAGCTTTCTTT.

V and J are TRBV19 and TRBJ1-5, with D hard to call. Trimming took off 1 base at V and 1 base at J, with 8 bases between the two ends. CDR1 is LNHDA and CDR2 is SQIVND in the germline V gene (reference sequence). This CDR3 region has 15 residues. In DNA, the CDR3 is TGTGCCAGTAGTATAGTGACAAAGAGCAATCAGCCCCAGCATTTT. Encoded protein: CASSIVTKSNQPQHF.

The rearrangement links TRBV7-2 to TRBJ1-5; D possibly corresponds to TRBD1 (6 bases). Germline CDR1 SGHTA, CDR2 FQGNSA. Trimming stripped 5 bases from V and 7 bases from J, with 18 bases between. The CDR3 extends over 15 amino acids. CDR3 DNA sequence: TGTGCCAGCAGCCTAGGGGGATTATCGGGACAGCCCCAGCATTTT. Its translation is CASSLGGLSGQPQHF.

J is TRBJ2-1 and V is TRBV5-6; a weak D match, TRBD1 (6 bases). The CDR3 is made up of 15 amino acids. The germline gives CDR1 SGHDT, CDR2 YYEEEE. Trimming left V 2 bases short and J 4 bases short, with 13 bases between. The CDR3 reads CASSLAAGAYNEQFF. For the CDR3, the DNA is TGTGCCAGCAGCTTAGCGGCAGGGGCATACAATGAGCAGTTCTTC.

The rearrangement uses TRBV4-3 and TRBJ2-7, with D unresolved. The CDR3 has 13 amino acids. Germline V gives CDR1 LGHNA, CDR2 YSLEER. The V and J ends lost 0 bases and 3 bases respectively, with 6 bases between them. This CDR3 is CASSQDRSYEQYF. DNA for the CDR3: TGCGCCAGCAGCCAAGATCGGAGCTACGAGCAGTACTTC.

V and J are TRBV5-1 and TRBJ1-1; D possibly corresponds to TRBD1 (6 bases). The ends were cut back, 0 bases at V and 3 bases at J, with 9 bases in the middle. The CDR3 is 14 residues long. Per the germline V gene, CDR1 is SGHRS and CDR2 is YFSETQ. In nucleotides, the CDR3 is TGCGCCAGCAGCTTGGACCCAGGGGACACTGAAGCTTTCTTT. Translated: CASSLDPGDTEAFF.

Details on this clone: The same CDR3 can be traced to other DNA sequences in this sample. The V call is TRBV18, the J call TRBJ1-1, with 7 bases matching TRBD1. In germline, CDR1 is KGHSH, CDR2 LQKENI. CDR3 length: 14 amino acids. V trimming: 6 bases; J trimming: 0 bases; junction bases outside the gene matches: 4. The CDR3 here is CASSPDRVNTEAFF. CDR3 bases: TGTGCCAGCTCCCCCGACAGGGTGAACACTGAAGCTTTCTTT.

The chain recombines TRBV5-6 with TRBJ2-5, with a weak D call TRBD1 (6 bases). The germline gives CDR1 SGHDT, CDR2 YYEEEE. This CDR3 region has 13 residues. V was shortened by 5 bases and J by 3 bases, with 11 bases between the two germline ends. The CDR3 loop is CASRSQGEETQYF. Here the CDR3 DNA reads TGTGCCAGCAGATCACAGGGTGAAGAGACCCAGTACTTC.

The rearrangement links TRBV27 to TRBJ1-2; 8 bases align to TRBD1. The CDR3 totals 15 residues. V lost 1 base to trimming and J lost 4 bases; unmatched junction nucleotides: 5. CDR1 and CDR2 (germline): MNHEY, SMNVEV (reference sequence). CDR3 region: CASSLLAGGLYGYTF. CDR3 sequence (DNA): TGTGCCAGCAGTTTATTGGCAGGGGGCCTCTATGGCTACACCTTC.

This clone was counted a few times. This chain joins TRBV6-5 and TRBJ2-7, with TRBD1 matching over 7 bases. From germline, CDR1 is MNHEY and CDR2 SVGAGI. The CDR3 is 11 amino acids. The DNA of the CDR3 is TGTGCAGCCGGGACAGACTACGAGCAGTACTTC. Translation: CAAGTDYEQYF.

The J gene is TRBJ2-1, the V gene TRBV4-3; D unclear. This CDR3 contains 14 residues. V was cut by 0 bases and J by 4 bases, with 7 bases left in between. Per the germline V gene, CDR1 is LGHNA and CDR2 is YSLEER. The CDR3 sequence is CASSQETRYNEQFF. CDR3 in DNA: TGCGCCAGCAGCCAAGAAACCAGATACAATGAGCAGTTCTTC.

CDR3 coding DNA: TGCGCCAGCAGGAGGGGGGGCTCTGACGAGACCCAGTACTTC. Its translation: CASRRGGSDETQYF. The chain is built from TRBV5-1 and TRBJ2-5; a weak D match, TRBD2 (7 bases). The CDR3 consists of 14 residues. Germline CDR1 is SGHRS and CDR2 is YFSETQ. V was pared by 5 bases and J by 5 bases, with 16 bases between.

CDR3 DNA sequence: TGTGCCAGCAGTGCCCCCCGGAGAGATACGCAGTATTTT. It is translated as CASSAPRRDTQYF. This chain uses TRBV7-9 with TRBJ2-3; unclear D gene. The CDR3 has 13 amino acids. With 6 bases removed from V and 5 bases from J, the gap between germline ends came to 12 bases. Germline values: CDR1 SEHNR, CDR2 FQNEAQ (reference sequence).

The chain combines TRBV5-4 with TRBJ2-5; D perhaps matches TRBD2 (5 bases). The CDR3 spans 17 residues. Trimming took off 0 bases at V and 5 bases at J, with 20 bases between the two ends. The V gene's germline CDR1 is SGHNT and CDR2 YYREEE (reference sequence). DNA for the CDR3: TGTGCCAGCAGCTTGGATGCCTTTAAGACCCGAGGGGAGACCCAGTACTTC. As protein: CASSLDAFKTRGETQYF.

The rearrangement uses TRBV10-3 and TRBJ2-7; TRBD1 agrees at 8 bases. Trimming at V came to 6 bases and at J to 6 bases, leaving 4 bases not matched to a gene. This CDR3 has 12 residues. Germline V gene sequence: CDR1 ENHRY, CDR2 SYGVKD. The CDR3 DNA is TGTGCCATCAGGGACAGGGATTTCGAGCAGTACTTC. It is translated as CAIRDRDFEQYF.

The V call is TRBV3-1 (or the pseudogene TRBV3-2), the J call TRBJ1-3, with 7 bases fitting TRBD1. This CDR3 is 14 amino acids long. CDR1 and CDR2 (germline): LGHDT, YNNKEL (reference sequence). Trimming cost V 5 bases and J 2 bases; bases outside gene matches: 3. CDR3 loop: CASSYRGAGNTIYF. In nucleotides, the CDR3 is TGTGCCAGCAGCTACAGGGGCGCTGGAAACACCATATATTTT.

The rearrangement links TRBV30 to TRBJ2-5, with no clear D. Trimming took 2 bases from V and 1 from J, leaving 5 bases between them. CDR3 length: 12 amino acids. CDR1 is GTSNPN, CDR2 SVGIG, per germline (reference sequence). CDR3 sequence (DNA): TGTGCCTGGAGTCCCAGCCAAGAGACCCAGTACTTC. Its translation is CAWSPSQETQYF.

V and J are TRBV13 and TRBJ2-2; 9 bases fit TRBD1. Germline V gives CDR1 PRHDT, CDR2 FYEKMQ (reference sequence). V gave up 2 bases and J gave up 5 bases; unmatched junction bases: 9. There are 17 residues in the CDR3. The DNA of the CDR3 is TGTGCCAGCAGCTTACCCTATTTGACAGGGGGAACCGGGGAGCTGTTTTTT. Translated, it gives CASSLPYLTGGTGELFF.

V and J are TRBV6-5 and TRBJ1-1, with a possible D match to TRBD1 (6 bases). V lost 5 bases and J lost 9, with 13 bases in between. This CDR3 region has 12 residues. The germline V gene has CDR1 MNHEY and CDR2 SVGAGI. CDR3 region: CASSPTGYQAFF. In DNA form, the CDR3 reads TGTGCCAGCAGTCCGACAGGCTATCAAGCTTTCTTT.

This chain uses TRBV2 with TRBJ1-1; no firm D call. The CDR3 totals 14 residues. V lost 2 bases to trimming and J lost 2 bases, with 9 bases between them. Germline CDR1 and CDR2: SNHLY and FYNNEI. The DNA of the CDR3 is TGTGCCAGCAGTGAATCGAGGATAAACACTGAAGCTTTCTTT. This sequence encodes CASSESRINTEAFF.